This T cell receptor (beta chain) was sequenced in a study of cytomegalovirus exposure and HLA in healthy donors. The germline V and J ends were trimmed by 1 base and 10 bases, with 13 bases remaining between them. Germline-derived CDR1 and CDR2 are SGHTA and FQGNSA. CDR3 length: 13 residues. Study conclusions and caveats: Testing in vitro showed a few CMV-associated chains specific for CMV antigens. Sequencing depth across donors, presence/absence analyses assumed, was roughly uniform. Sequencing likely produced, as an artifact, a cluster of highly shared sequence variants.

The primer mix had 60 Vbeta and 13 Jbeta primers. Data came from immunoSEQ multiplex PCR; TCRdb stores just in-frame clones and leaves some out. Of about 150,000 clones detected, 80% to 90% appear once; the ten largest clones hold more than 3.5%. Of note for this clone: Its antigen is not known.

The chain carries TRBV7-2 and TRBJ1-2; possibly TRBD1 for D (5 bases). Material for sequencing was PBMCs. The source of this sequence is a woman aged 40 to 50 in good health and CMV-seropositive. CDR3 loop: CASSLGQGSYYTF. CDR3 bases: TGTGCCAGCAGCTTAGGCCAGGGTTCCTACTACACCTTC.